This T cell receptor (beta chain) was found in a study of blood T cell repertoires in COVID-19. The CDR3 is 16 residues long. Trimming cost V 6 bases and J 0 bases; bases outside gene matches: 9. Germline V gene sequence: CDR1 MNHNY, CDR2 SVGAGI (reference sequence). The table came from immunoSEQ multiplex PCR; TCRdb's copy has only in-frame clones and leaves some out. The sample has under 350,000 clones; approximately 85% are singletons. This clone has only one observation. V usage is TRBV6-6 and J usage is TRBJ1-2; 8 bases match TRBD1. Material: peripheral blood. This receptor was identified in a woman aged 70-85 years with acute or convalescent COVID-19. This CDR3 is CASRNPGGAANYGYTF. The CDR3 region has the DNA TGTGCCAGCAGGAATCCAGGGGGCGCCGCTAACTATGGCTACACCTTC.